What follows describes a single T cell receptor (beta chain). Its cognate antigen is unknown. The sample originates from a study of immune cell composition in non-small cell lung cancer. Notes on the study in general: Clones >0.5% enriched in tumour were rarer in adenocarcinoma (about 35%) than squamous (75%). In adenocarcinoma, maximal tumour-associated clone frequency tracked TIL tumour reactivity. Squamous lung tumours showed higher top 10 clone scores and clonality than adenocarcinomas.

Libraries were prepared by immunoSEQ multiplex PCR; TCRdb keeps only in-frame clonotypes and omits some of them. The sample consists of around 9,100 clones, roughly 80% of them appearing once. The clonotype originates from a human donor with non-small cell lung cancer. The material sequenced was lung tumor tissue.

Written as DNA, the CDR3 is TGTGCCAGCGCCGGGGTACAGGGCGTGACTGAAGCTTTCTTT. This gives the protein CASAGVQGVTEAFF. The chain recombines TRBV7-2 with TRBJ1-1, with D perhaps matching TRBD1 (6 bases). The CDR3 is 14 residues long. V was shortened by 8 bases and J by 5 bases, with 18 bases between the two germline ends. Germline CDR1 reads SGHTA; CDR2 reads FQGNSA.